The present TCR beta chain was sequenced within a study of T cells in Graves' hyperthyroidism and ophthalmopathy. The CDR3 extends over 16 amino acids. CDR1 is SGHVS and CDR2 is FQNEAQ in the germline V gene. V was pared by 4 bases and J by 5 bases, with 20 bases between. The TCR beta CDR3 regions underwent amplification using RNA transcripts as the source. The TCR CDR3 was amplified in a first-round RT-PCR using the HTBI primer set. TCRdb analysed the multiplex PCR reads with MiXCR anew, one entry per CDR3 protein. The sample consists of hundreds of thousands of distinct CDR3 sequences, approximately 20% of them appearing once. This clonotype occurred many times. Its antigen is still unknown. Findings and limits, study-wide: Before onset, ophthalmopathy was predicted by the model a median around 6 months earlier.

Input material: blood. This clonotype originated in a woman under 30 with Graves' hyperthyroidism. The V gene is TRBV7-8, the J gene TRBJ2-5; no firm D call. CDR3 DNA: TGTGCCAGCAGCTCATTCGTGCCGGCGTCTTGGGAGACCCAGTACTTC. This gives the protein CASSSFVPASWETQYF.